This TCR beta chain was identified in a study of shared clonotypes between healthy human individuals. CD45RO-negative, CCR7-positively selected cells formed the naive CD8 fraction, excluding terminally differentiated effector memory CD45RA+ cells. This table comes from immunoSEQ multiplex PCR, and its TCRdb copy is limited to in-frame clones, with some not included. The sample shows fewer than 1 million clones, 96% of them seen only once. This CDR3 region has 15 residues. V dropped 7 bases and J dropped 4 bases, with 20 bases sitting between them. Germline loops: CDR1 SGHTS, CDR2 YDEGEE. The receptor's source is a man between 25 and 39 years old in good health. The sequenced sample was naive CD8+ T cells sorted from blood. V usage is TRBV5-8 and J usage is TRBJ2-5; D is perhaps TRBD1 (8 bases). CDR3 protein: CASGSGYRGGETQYF. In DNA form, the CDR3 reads TGTGCCAGCGGATCCGGGTACAGGGGGGGAGAGACCCAGTACTTC.